This T cell receptor beta chain is drawn from a study of blood T cell repertoires in COVID-19. Study context: Both acute and convalescent COVID-19 samples were obtained from the United States, Italy and Spain. T cells, B-cell-depleted T cells, or PBMCs provided the cDNA or gDNA that served as material.

As originally analysed: Amplifying reference gene primers gave estimates of nucleated cell counts. TCRdb's table, derived via immunoSEQ multiplex PCR, lists solely in-frame clones and lacks some. That table furnishes V, J and clone size, whereas the DNA furnished D and trimming. The sample lists roughly 670,000 clones; 90% were seen once. This receptor was identified in a young woman with acute or convalescent COVID-19. The sample taken for sequencing was peripheral blood.

The CDR3 spells CASSTLTGGEGSPLHF. The CDR3 nucleotides read TGTGCCAGTAGTACTCTTACAGGGGGCGAAGGTTCACCCCTCCACTTT. The chain joins TRBV19 to TRBJ1-6, with 9 bases lining up with TRBD1. The CDR3 is 16 residues long. The V segment lost 4 bases and the J segment 9 bases; nucleotides outside the gene matches: 10. CDR1 is LNHDA and CDR2 is SQIVND in the germline V gene (reference sequence).